This entry is about one T cell receptor (beta chain). Its specificity is not known. The sample comes from a study of T cell responses to AZD1222 COVID-19 vaccine. Study results and caveats: Donors skewed white British and female; clonal diversity was possibly underestimated.

Only in-frame clones appear in the TCRdb table, and some are missing; sequencing was by immunoSEQ multiplex PCR. The repertoire has about 150,000 clones, around 92% of them found once; the top ten carry around 1.5%. Germline CDR1 MNHEY, CDR2 SMNVEV (reference sequence). The CDR3 has 14 residues. With V trimmed by 8 bases and J by 4 bases, 10 bases remained unmatched. The chain uses TRBV27 and TRBJ2-7, with 8 bases identical to TRBD1. The material sequenced was peripheral blood, taken on day 0 of AZD1222 vaccination. The clonotype originates from an adult in good health. CDR3 protein: CASATVGQVYEQYF. The CDR3 nucleotides read TGTGCCAGCGCGACGGTGGGACAGGTGTACGAGCAGTACTTC.